What follows are 4 T cell receptor beta chains derived from one specimen sequenced in a study of cytomegalovirus exposure and HLA in healthy donors. Use of 60 Vbeta and 13 Jbeta primers characterized the PCR. The assay was immunoSEQ multiplex PCR, and TCRdb's table has in-frame clones only and misses some. The sample yields about 36,000 clones, nearly 70% seen once. The sequencing sample was made of PBMCs. The receptors here all came from a man aged 25 to 40 in good health and CMV-seronegative.

V gene TRBV6-6 combines with J gene TRBJ2-3, with D perhaps TRBD1 (5 bases). The CDR3 loop spans 14 amino acids. Germline CDR1 and CDR2: MNHNY and SVGAGI (reference sequence). Trimming pared 6 bases from V and 0 bases from J, leaving 10 bases between. The CDR3 DNA reads TGTGCCAGCAGCCAGGGTGTGAGCACAGATACGCAGTATTTT. Translated: CASSQGVSTDTQYF.

The chain carries TRBV25-1 and TRBJ1-2; tentative D call: TRBD1 (6 bases). CDR1 and CDR2 from the germline V gene are MGHDK and SYGVNS. V dropped 1 base and J dropped 8 bases, with 14 bases sitting between them. There are 14 residues in the CDR3. DNA of the CDR3: TGTGCCAGCAGTGAATTTTACGGGGGGCAAGGCTACACCTTC. Its protein is CASSEFYGGQGYTF.

This chain's CDR3 is CASSKPLAGRADTQYF. CDR3 bases: TGTGCCAGCAGCAAGCCACTAGCGGGGCGGGCAGATACGCAGTATTTT. This sequence joins TRBV5-4 and TRBJ2-3, with 10 bases identical to TRBD2. CDR3 length: 16 amino acids. Germline V lookup: CDR1 SGHNT, CDR2 YYREEE (reference sequence). With V trimmed by 4 bases and J by 4 bases, 9 bases remained unmatched.

This chain links TRBV25-1 with TRBJ2-7; D gene ambiguous. CDR1 MGHDK and CDR2 SYGVNS come from the germline V gene. Between the trimmed V and J ends, which lost 4 bases and 4 bases, there was a span of 8 bases. This CDR3 has 12 residues. The CDR3 DNA reads TGTGCCAGCAGTGCAGTTGGTTACGAGCAGTACTTC. Residues: CASSAVGYEQYF.